This TCR beta chain was captured by sequencing in a study of Ad26.COV2.S vaccination and SARS-CoV-2 variants. Findings and caveats of the study: In TCR breadth and depth analyses, total T cell responses may have been underestimated.

Indicated treatment: approximately 18 received Ad26.COV2.S at low or high dose, single or two shots; several received placebo; per-sample allocation not given. Sampling was performed 63 days after the first vaccine or placebo injection. The CDR3 totals 16 residues. Germline V gene data show CDR1 as WNHNN and CDR2 as SYGVQD (reference sequence). Unmatched junction bases numbered 6, after V lost 0 bases and J lost 4 bases. The method was immunoSEQ multiplex PCR; TCRdb's version includes in-frame clones alone and lacks a portion of them. The sample lists roughly 270,000 clones, about 89% occurring once. Notes on this clone: Its cognate antigen is unknown.

The receptor's source is a person between 18 and 60 years old who received the Ad26.COV2.S COVID-19 vaccine or a placebo. The sample in question was peripheral blood, obtained in a trial of Ad26.COV2.S vaccine versus placebo. This rearrangement joins TRBV10-1 to TRBJ2-3, with 8 bases identical to TRBD1. The CDR3 nucleotides are TGCGCCAGCAGTGAGTCTGCGACAGGGGTGGCAGATACGCAGTATTTT. Translating it yields CASSESATGVADTQYF.